This TCR beta chain was recovered during a study of control samples from healthy donors and cancer patients. Assay used: immunoSEQ multiplex PCR; TCRdb lists only in-frame clones, some missing. The table has some 120,000 clones, approximately 94% seen once. Per the germline V gene, CDR1 is SGHTA and CDR2 is FQGNSA. CDR3 length: 14 amino acids. The V end lost 3 bases, the J end lost 4 bases, and 9 bases lay between the germline ends. This receptor was identified in a man aged 45-65 years with head and neck cancer. The sequenced sample was PBMCs. The chain uses TRBV7-2 and TRBJ2-2; D remains ambiguous. The CDR3 protein is CASSFSTLTGELFF. The CDR3 DNA reads as TGTGCCAGCAGCTTTTCAACCCTCACCGGGGAGCTGTTTTTT.